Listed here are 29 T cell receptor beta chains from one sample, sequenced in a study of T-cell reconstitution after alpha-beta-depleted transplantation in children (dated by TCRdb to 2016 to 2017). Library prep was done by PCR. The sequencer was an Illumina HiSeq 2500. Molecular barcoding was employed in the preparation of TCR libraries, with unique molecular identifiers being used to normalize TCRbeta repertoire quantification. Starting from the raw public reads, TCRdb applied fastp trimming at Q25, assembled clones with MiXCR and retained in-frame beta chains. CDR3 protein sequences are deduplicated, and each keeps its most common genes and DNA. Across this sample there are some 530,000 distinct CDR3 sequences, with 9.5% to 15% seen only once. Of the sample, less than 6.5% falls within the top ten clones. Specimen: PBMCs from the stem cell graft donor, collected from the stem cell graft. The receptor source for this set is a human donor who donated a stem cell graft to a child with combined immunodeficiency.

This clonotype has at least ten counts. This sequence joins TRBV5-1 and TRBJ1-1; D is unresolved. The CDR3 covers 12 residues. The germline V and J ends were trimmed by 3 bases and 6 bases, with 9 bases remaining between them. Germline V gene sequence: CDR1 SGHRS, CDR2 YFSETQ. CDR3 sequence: CASSSGGAEAFF. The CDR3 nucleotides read TGCGCCAGCAGCTCCGGAGGTGCTGAAGCTTTCTTT.

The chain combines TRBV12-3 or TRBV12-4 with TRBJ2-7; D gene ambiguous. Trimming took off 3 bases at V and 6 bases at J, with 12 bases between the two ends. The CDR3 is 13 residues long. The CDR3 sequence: CASSFGKHSEQYF. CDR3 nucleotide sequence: TGTGCCAGCAGTTTTGGCAAGCACAGCGAGCAGTACTTC.

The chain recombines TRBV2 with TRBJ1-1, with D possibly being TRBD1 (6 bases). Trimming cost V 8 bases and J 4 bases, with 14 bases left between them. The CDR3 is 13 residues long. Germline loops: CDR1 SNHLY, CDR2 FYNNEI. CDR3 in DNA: TGTGCCAGCGTGGGGGCGGGGAGCACTGAAGCTTTCTTT. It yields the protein CASVGAGSTEAFF.

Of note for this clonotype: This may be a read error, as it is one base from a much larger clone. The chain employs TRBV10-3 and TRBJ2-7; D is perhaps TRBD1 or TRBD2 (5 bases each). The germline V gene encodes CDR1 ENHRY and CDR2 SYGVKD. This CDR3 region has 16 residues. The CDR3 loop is CAFSFSGGGPSYEQYF. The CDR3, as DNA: TGTGCCTTCAGTTTCTCTGGTGGGGGACCATCCTACGAGCAGTACTTC.

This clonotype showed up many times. In DNA form, the CDR3 reads TGTGCCAGCAGTCATACGGGACTCTACAATGAGCAGTTCTTC. It translates to CASSHTGLYNEQFF. The chain employs TRBV12-3 or TRBV12-4 and TRBJ2-1; tentative D call: TRBD2 (6 bases). This CDR3 comprises 14 residues. V gave up 5 bases and J gave up 3 bases, with 11 bases separating them.

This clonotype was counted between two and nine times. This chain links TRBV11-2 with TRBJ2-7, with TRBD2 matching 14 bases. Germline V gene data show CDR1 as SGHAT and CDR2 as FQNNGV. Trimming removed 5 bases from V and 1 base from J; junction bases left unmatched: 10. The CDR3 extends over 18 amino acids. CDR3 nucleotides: TGTGCCAGCAGCACACGACTAGCGGGGGGGACCCAGTCCTACGAGCAGTACTTC. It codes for CASSTRLAGGTQSYEQYF.

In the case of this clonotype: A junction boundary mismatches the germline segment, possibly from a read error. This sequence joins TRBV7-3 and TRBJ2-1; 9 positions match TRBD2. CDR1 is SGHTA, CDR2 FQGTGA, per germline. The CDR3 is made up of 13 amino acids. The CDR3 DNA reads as TGTGCCAGCAGCTTAGCTAGCGGGGTCCCGCGCGTCTTC. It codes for CASSLASGVPRVF.

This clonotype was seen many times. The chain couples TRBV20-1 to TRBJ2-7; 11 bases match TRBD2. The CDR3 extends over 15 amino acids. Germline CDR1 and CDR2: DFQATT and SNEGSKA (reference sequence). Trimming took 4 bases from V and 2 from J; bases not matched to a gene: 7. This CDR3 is CSANTIAGGPYEQYF. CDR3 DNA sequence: TGCAGTGCTAATACGATAGCGGGAGGGCCCTACGAGCAGTACTTC.

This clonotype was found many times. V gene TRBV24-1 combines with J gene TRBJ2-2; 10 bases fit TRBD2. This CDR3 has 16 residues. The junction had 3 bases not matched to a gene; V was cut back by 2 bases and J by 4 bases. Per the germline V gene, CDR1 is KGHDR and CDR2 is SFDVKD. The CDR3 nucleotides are TGTGCCACCAGTGATTGGACTAGCGGAGGCACCGGGGAGCTGTTTTTT. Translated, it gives CATSDWTSGGTGELFF.

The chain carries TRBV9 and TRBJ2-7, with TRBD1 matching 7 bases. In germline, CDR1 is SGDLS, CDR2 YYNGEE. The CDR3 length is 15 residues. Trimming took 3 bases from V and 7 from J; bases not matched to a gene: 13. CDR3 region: CASSAQGVQPGEQYF. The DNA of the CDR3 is TGTGCCAGCAGCGCCCAGGGGGTTCAACCTGGGGAGCAGTACTTC.

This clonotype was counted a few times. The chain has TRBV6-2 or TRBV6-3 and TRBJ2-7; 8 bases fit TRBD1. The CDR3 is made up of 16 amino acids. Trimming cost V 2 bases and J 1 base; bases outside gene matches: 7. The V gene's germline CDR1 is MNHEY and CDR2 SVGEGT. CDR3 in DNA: TGTGCCAGCAGTTACGATAGAGGACAGGGATCCTACGAGCAGTACTTC. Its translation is CASSYDRGQGSYEQYF.

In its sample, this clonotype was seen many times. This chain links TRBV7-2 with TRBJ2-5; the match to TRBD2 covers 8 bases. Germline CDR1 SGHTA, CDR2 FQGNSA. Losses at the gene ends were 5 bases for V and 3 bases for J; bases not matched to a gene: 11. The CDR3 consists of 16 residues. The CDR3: CASSLQPAGVEETQYF. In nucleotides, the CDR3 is TGTGCCAGCAGCCTCCAACCAGCGGGAGTTGAAGAGACCCAGTACTTC.

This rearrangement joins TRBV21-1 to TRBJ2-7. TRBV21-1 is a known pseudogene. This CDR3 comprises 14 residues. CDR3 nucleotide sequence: TGTGCCAGCAGCAAAGGGCGGTTCGCCTACGAGCAGTACTTC. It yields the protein CASSKGRFAYEQYF.

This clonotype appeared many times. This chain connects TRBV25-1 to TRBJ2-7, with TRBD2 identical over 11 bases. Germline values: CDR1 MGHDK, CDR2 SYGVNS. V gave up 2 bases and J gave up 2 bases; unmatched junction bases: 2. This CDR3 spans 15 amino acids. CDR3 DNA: TGTGCCAGCAGTGAAGGGACTAGCGGTACCTACGAGCAGTACTTC. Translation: CASSEGTSGTYEQYF.

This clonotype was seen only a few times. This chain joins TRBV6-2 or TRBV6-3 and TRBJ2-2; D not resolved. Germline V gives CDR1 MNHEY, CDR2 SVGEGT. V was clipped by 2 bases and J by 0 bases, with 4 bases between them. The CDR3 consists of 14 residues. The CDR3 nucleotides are TGTGCCAGCAGTTACGACTCGAACACCGGGGAGCTGTTTTTT. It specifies CASSYDSNTGELFF.

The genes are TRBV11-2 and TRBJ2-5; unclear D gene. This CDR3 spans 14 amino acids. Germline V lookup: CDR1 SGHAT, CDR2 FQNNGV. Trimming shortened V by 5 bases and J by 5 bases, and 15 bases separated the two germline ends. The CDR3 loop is CASSPWLRAETQYF. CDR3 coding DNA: TGTGCCAGCAGCCCATGGCTCAGAGCGGAGACCCAGTACTTC.

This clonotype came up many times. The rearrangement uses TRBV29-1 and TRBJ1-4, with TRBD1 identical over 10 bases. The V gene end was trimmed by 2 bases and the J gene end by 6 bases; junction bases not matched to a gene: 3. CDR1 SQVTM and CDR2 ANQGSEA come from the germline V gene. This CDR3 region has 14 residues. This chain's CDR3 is CSVETGTGDEKLFF. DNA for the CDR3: TGCAGCGTTGAAACCGGGACAGGGGATGAAAAACTGTTTTTT.

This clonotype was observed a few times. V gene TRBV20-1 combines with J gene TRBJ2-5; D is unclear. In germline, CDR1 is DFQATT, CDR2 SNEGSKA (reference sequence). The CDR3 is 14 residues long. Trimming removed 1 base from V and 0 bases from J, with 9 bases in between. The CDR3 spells CSARVLVNQETQYF. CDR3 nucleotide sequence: TGCAGTGCTAGAGTTCTGGTAAACCAAGAGACCCAGTACTTC.

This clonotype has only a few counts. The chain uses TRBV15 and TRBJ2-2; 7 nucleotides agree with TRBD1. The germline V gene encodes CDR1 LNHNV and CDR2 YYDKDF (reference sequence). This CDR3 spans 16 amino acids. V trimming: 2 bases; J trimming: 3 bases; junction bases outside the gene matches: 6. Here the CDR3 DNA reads TGTGCCACCAGCAGAACCTACGGGACAGACACCGGGGAGCTGTTTTTT. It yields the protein CATSRTYGTDTGELFF.

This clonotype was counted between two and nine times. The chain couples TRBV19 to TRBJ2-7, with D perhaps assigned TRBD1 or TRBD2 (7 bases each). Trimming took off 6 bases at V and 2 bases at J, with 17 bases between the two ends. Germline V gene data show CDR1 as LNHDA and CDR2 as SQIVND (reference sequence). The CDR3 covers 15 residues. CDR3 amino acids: CASSYQGGRTYEQYF. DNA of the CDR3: TGTGCCAGTAGCTATCAGGGGGGGCGGACCTACGAGCAGTACTTC.

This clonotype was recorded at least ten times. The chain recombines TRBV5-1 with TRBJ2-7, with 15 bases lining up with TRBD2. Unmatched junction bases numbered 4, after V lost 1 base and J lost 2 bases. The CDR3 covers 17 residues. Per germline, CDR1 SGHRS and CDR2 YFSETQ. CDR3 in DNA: TGCGCCAGCAGCTTGAGAGGGACTAGCGGGAGGACCTACGAGCAGTACTTC. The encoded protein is CASSLRGTSGRTYEQYF.

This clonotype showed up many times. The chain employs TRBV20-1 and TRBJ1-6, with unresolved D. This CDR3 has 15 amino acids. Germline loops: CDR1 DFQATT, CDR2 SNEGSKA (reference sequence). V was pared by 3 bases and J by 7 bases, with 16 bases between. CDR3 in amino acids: CSARRFSQRNSPLHF. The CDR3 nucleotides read TGCAGTGCTAGGAGGTTTAGTCAGAGGAATTCACCCCTCCACTTT.

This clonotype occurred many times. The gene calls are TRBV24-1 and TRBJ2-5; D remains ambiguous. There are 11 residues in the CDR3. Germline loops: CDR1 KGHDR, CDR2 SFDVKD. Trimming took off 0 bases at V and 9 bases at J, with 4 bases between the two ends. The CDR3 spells CATSDLRAQYF. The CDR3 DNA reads TGTGCCACCAGTGATTTGAGGGCCCAGTACTTC.

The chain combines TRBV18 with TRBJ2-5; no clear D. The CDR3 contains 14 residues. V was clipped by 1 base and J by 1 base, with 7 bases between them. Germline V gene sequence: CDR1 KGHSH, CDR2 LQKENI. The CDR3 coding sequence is TGTGCCAGCTCACCACTTCCAGTCCAAGAGACCCAGTACTTC. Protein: CASSPLPVQETQYF.

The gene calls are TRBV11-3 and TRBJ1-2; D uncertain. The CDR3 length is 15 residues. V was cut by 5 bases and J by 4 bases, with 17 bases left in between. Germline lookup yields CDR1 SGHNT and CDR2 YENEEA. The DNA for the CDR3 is TGTGCCAGCAGCCCAAGCCCAGTCCCCGGCTATGGCTACACCTTC. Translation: CASSPSPVPGYGYTF.

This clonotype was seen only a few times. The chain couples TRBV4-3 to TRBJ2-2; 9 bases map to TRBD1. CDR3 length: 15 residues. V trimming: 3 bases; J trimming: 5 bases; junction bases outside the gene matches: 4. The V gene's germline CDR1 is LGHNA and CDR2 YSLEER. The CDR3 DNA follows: TGCGCCAGCAGCCAGGGGGACAGGGCTACCGGGGAGCTGTTTTTT. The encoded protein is CASSQGDRATGELFF.

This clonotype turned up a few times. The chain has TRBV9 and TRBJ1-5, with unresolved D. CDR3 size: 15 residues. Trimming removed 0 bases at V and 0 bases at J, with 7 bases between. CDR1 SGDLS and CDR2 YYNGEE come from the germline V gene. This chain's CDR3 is CASSVGWGSNQPQHF. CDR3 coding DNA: TGTGCCAGCAGCGTAGGTTGGGGTAGCAATCAGCCCCAGCATTTT.

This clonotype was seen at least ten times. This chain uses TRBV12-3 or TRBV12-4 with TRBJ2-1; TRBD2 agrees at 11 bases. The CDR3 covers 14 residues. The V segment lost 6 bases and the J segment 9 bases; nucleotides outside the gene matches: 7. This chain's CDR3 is CASSHGLAGSEQFF. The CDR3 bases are TGTGCCAGCAGCCATGGACTAGCGGGTAGTGAGCAGTTCTTC.

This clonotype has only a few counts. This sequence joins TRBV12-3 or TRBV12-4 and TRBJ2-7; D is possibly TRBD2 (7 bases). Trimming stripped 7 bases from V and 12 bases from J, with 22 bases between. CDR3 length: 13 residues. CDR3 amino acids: CASTRGSTRGAYF. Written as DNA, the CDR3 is TGTGCCAGCACCCGCGGATCTACACGGGGGGCGTACTTC.